This is a list of T cell receptor beta chains from one sample in a study of patients and donors after allogeneic stem cell transplantation. From the RT-PCR reads, TCRdb called clonotypes with MiXCR, one entry per CDR3 protein. The table includes 920,000 or so distinct CDR3 sequences, about 20% detected once. The specimen was blood, either unsorted or a sorted T cell fraction (not recorded which). The receptors derive from a human donor who was either an allogeneic HSCT recipient or a stem cell or donor lymphocyte infusion donor (not recorded which). It is not recorded whose cells these are; they may come from a transplant donor. The CDR3 runs from the conserved cysteine through the conserved F or W. Fields, in order: CDR3 DNA, CDR3 protein, V gene, D gene, clone size, J gene. A D gene is named only where the DNA matches it firmly. Not all rows give a size; the values are once, few, many and, for expanded clones, a class.

TGCAGTGCTAGAGACCCAACGGTAACTTCCTACGAGCAGTACTTC	CSARDPTVTSYEQYF	TRBV20-1	NA	NA	TRBJ2-7
TGTGCCAGTAGTATAGATGCGGGGACAGTTAATCAGCCCCAGCATTTT	CASSIDAGTVNQPQHF	TRBV19	TRBD1	NA	TRBJ1-5
TGCAGTGCTAGGTTACTAGCGGGGAGACAAGAGACCCAGTACTTC	CSARLLAGRQETQYF	TRBV20-1	TRBD2	few	TRBJ2-5
TGTGCCATAGGACTAGCGGATGGCGGGGAGCTGTTTTTT	CAIGLADGGELFF	TRBV10-3	TRBD2	many	TRBJ2-2
TGTGCCAGCAGCAACAGGGTTGTGAACACTGAAGCTTTCTTT	CASSNRVVNTEAFF	TRBV7-8	NA	NA	TRBJ1-1
TGTGCCAGCAGTGGTCTGGGGGCGGCCGGGGAGCTGTTTTTT	CASSGLGAAGELFF	TRBV3-1	NA	few	TRBJ2-2
TGTGCCAGCACCATGACAGGGGACCATCAGCCCCAGCATTTT	CASTMTGDHQPQHF	TRBV12-3/TRBV12-4	TRBD1	NA	TRBJ1-5
TGCAGTGCTAGAGAGACGCAGAACACCGGGGAGCTGTTTTTT	CSARETQNTGELFF	TRBV20-1	NA	few	TRBJ2-2
TGTGCCAGCAGCTTAAGCGGGAGGGCCGCAGATACGCAGTATTTT	CASSLSGRAADTQYF	TRBV7-2	TRBD2	few	TRBJ2-3
TGTGCCATCAGTTACGATTCGGGCTACGAGCAGTACTTC	CAISYDSGYEQYF	TRBV10-3	NA	many	TRBJ2-7
TGTGCCAGCAGCTTAGACAGGGTGGGCGCATCTGGCTACACCTTC	CASSLDRVGASGYTF	TRBV7-2	NA	NA	TRBJ1-2
TGTGCCAGCAGTGCCGGACTAGCGGGCGAGCAGTTCTTC	CASSAGLAGEQFF	TRBV6-6	TRBD2	NA	TRBJ2-1
TGTGCCAGCAGCATGGGGACAGGGTACGACAATGAGCAGTTCTTC	CASSMGTGYDNEQFF	TRBV11-2	TRBD1	NA	TRBJ2-1
TGCGCCAGCAGCCAAGACAGGGGTAACCTGTACGAGCAGTACTTC	CASSQDRGNLYEQYF	TRBV4-3	NA	few	TRBJ2-7
TGTGCCTGGAGACCGGACAGCTACGAGCAGTACTTC	CAWRPDSYEQYF	TRBV30	NA	NA	TRBJ2-7
TGCGCCAGCAGCCAAGATGCGGGGCGGACCGGGGAGCTGTTTTTT	CASSQDAGRTGELFF	TRBV4-3	NA	NA	TRBJ2-2
TGTGCCAGCAGCCCCCTGTGGAGCAGCAATGAGCAGTTCTTC	CASSPLWSSNEQFF	TRBV7-9	NA	NA	TRBJ2-1
TGTGCCAGCAGCCCGGGACGGTGGGGCAATGAGCAGTTCTTC	CASSPGRWGNEQFF	TRBV6-1	NA	NA	TRBJ2-1
TGTGCCACCAGCCCCAGGACAGGGGCGTCCTATGGCTACACCTTC	CATSPRTGASYGYTF	TRBV15	TRBD1	NA	TRBJ1-2
TGTGCCAGCAGTGGACGGGGCGGGAATCAGCCCCAGCATTTT	CASSGRGGNQPQHF	TRBV2	NA	few	TRBJ1-5
TGTGCCAGCAGCGCTCGGACTAGCTATGGATTCGGGGAGCTGTTTTTT	CASSARTSYGFGELFF	TRBV9	TRBD2	few	TRBJ2-2
TGCGCCAGCAGCCAAGATTTGGGCAGGGCGAGCTCTGGAAACACCATATATTTT	CASSQDLGRASSGNTIYF	TRBV4-1	NA	NA	TRBJ1-3
TGTGCCAGCAGCTTAGTAAGGGCTTCCTACAATGAGCAGTTCTTC	CASSLVRASYNEQFF	TRBV7-8	NA	many	TRBJ2-1
TGTGCCAGCAGTTTGGGAGGCTACACCTTC	CASSLGGYTF	TRBV12-3/TRBV12-4	NA	many	TRBJ1-2
TGTGCCAGCAGTCCCAGGGGCCCCTCCTACGAGCAGTACTTC	CASSPRGPSYEQYF	TRBV7-9	NA	many	TRBJ2-7
TGTGCCAGCAGTCACCGGGACAGGGTTTCCTACGAGCAGTACTTC	CASSHRDRVSYEQYF	TRBV6-1	TRBD1	NA	TRBJ2-7
TGCGCCAGCAGCCAAGAGGCCCGGACTAGCTTCACAGATACGCAGTATTTT	CASSQEARTSFTDTQYF	TRBV4-1	TRBD2	NA	TRBJ2-3